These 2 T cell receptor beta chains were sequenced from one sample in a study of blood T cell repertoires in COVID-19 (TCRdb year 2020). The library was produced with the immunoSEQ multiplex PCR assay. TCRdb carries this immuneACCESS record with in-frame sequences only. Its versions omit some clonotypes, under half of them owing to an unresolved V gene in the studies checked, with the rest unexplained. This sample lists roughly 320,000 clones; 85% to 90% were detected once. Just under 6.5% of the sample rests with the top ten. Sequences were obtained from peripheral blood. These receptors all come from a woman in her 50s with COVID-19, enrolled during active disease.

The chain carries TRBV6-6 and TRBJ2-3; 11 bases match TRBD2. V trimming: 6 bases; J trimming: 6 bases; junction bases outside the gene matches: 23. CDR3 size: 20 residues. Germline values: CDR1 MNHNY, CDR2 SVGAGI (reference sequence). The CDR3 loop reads CASSKVGQTPGLAVVDTQYF. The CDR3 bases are TGTGCCAGCAGCAAAGTGGGCCAAACCCCGGGACTAGCGGTTGTCGATACGCAGTATTTT.

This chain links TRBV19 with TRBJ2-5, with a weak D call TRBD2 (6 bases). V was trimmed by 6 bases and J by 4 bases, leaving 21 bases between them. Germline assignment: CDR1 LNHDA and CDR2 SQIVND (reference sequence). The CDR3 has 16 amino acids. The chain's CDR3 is CASSNIGTPGRETQYF. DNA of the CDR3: TGTGCCAGTAGCAACATCGGGACGCCCGGGAGAGAGACCCAGTACTTC. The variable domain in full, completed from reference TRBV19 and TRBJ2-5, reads DGGITQSPKYLFRKEGQNVTLSCEQNLNHDAMYWYRQDPGQGLRLIYYSQIVNDFQKGDIAEGYSVSREKKESFPLTVTSAQKNPTAFYLCASSNIGTPGRETQYFGPGTRLLVL.